These 31 T cell receptor beta chains were sequenced from one sample in a study of technical replicates of blood from a few donors (TCRdb year 2017). Libraries were made using the immunoSEQ multiplex PCR assay. The table was pulled from immuneACCESS by TCRdb, which kept in-frame rearrangements only. Such tables lose some clones; where checked, under half of the loss comes from unresolved V genes, and the rest has no known cause. The sample profile shows about 83,000 clones; approximately 94% of them were found once. The leading ten clones occupy 0.2% to 0.3% of the sample. Material: T cells isolated from PBMCs. The receptors shown here come from a human donor in good health.

This chain connects TRBV6-5 to TRBJ2-1; no reliable D call. The germline CDR1 and CDR2 sequences are MNHEY and SVGAGI. Trimming left V 3 bases short and J 5 bases short, with 8 bases between. This CDR3 is 13 amino acids long. DNA of the CDR3: TGTGCCAGCAGTTATTCCCGGGACAATGAGCAGTTCTTC. Translating it yields CASSYSRDNEQFF.

This clone is a singleton in its sample. This chain connects TRBV4-1 to TRBJ2-3; 9 bases map to TRBD2. Trimming cost V 1 base and J 11 bases; bases outside gene matches: 13. CDR1 and CDR2 from the germline V gene are MGHRA and YSYEKL. CDR3 size: 16 residues. Here the CDR3 DNA reads TGCGCCAGCAGCCAAGTTCTGGCGGGAGGGTCTCAAAGGCAGTATTTT. As protein: CASSQVLAGGSQRQYF.

The rearrangement joins TRBV6-6 to TRBJ1-2, with TRBD1 matching 7 bases. CDR1 and CDR2 from the germline V gene are MNHNY and SVGAGI (reference sequence). Losses at the gene ends were 4 bases for V and 7 bases for J; bases not matched to a gene: 9. The CDR3 consists of 14 residues. The CDR3 DNA reads TGTGCCAGCAGTTCGGGACAGAGCTGGGGTGGCTACACCTTC. It codes for CASSSGQSWGGYTF.

The V and J genes are TRBV6-5 and TRBJ1-4, with D tentatively TRBD1 (6 bases). In germline, CDR1 is MNHEY, CDR2 SVGAGI. Deletions cut 2 bases from V and 4 bases from J, with 8 bases between. This CDR3 spans 14 amino acids. CDR3 loop: CASSYEQGNEKLFF. The CDR3 DNA follows: TGTGCCAGCAGTTACGAACAGGGTAATGAAAAACTGTTTTTT.

V usage is TRBV28 and J usage is TRBJ1-1; TRBD1 might be the D (6 bases). CDR1 and CDR2 (germline): MDHEN, SYDVKM. Trimming pared 5 bases from V and 10 bases from J, leaving 14 bases between. The CDR3 is 12 amino acids. The chain's CDR3 is CASSVANRAAFF. The CDR3, as DNA: TGTGCCAGCAGTGTAGCGAACAGGGCAGCTTTCTTT.

The chain recombines TRBV27 with TRBJ2-1, with 10 nucleotides matching TRBD2. The CDR3 sequence is 14 residues long. Germline-derived CDR1 and CDR2 are MNHEY and SMNVEV (reference sequence). Germline trimming cut 7 bases from V and 7 bases from J; bases unmatched to any gene: 7. CDR3 nucleotides: TGTGCCAGCATCATGAGCGGGGGGGCTAATGAGCAGTTCTTC. This sequence encodes CASIMSGGANEQFF.

The chain couples TRBV5-6 to TRBJ2-7; tentative D call: TRBD2 (5 bases). V was pared by 4 bases and J by 0 bases, with 17 bases between. CDR1 is SGHDT and CDR2 is YYEEEE in the germline V gene. CDR3 length: 16 residues. Written as DNA, the CDR3 is TGTGCCAGCAGCCCCGGGGTACAGATAAGCTCCTACGAGCAGTACTTC. This gives the protein CASSPGVQISSYEQYF.

The genes are TRBV7-9 and TRBJ2-7; 7 bases align to TRBD1. CDR3 length: 14 residues. Germline V gene data show CDR1 as SEHNR and CDR2 as FQNEAQ (reference sequence). The V gene end was trimmed by 2 bases and the J gene end by 2 bases; junction bases not matched to a gene: 3. CDR3 in DNA: TGTGCCAGCAGCTTACCAGGGGGTGCCTACGAGCAGTACTTC. Translation gives CASSLPGGAYEQYF.

This chain connects TRBV9 to TRBJ1-2; a possible D gene is TRBD1 (5 bases). Germline assignment: CDR1 SGDLS and CDR2 YYNGEE. V lost 0 bases and J 4 bases, leaving 10 bases between the germline ends. The CDR3 length is 14 residues. The CDR3 DNA reads as TGTGCCAGCAGCGTAGAGGGAGGGGTCTATGGCTACACCTTC. Translated: CASSVEGGVYGYTF. Full variable domain (outside the CDR3, taken from reference TRBV9 and TRBJ1-2): DSGVTQTPKHLITATGQRVTLRCSPRSGDLSVYWYQQSLDQGLQFLIQYYNGEERAKGNILERFSAQQFPDLHSELNLSSLELGDSALYFCASSVEGGVYGYTFGSGTRLTVV.

The V and J genes are TRBV5-1 and TRBJ2-5, with 8 bases identical to TRBD2. The CDR3 is made up of 15 amino acids. V shed 0 bases and J 2 bases; nucleotides not matched to a gene: 3. Germline CDR1 SGHRS, CDR2 YFSETQ. The CDR3 loop reads CASSLGAGAQETQYF. As DNA, the CDR3 is TGCGCCAGCAGCTTGGGAGCGGGGGCACAAGAGACCCAGTACTTC.

V usage is TRBV29-1 and J usage is TRBJ1-1; weak D call: TRBD1 (5 bases). The CDR3 runs to 12 residues. The V gene's germline CDR1 is SQVTM and CDR2 ANQGSEA. The ends were cut back, 6 bases at V and 0 bases at J, with 8 bases in the middle. CDR3 protein: CSVTEMNTEAFF. The CDR3 coding sequence is TGCAGCGTGACAGAGATGAACACTGAAGCTTTCTTT.

This rearrangement joins TRBV21-1 to TRBJ1-1; TRBD1, the table's D call, was not compared with the DNA. TRBV21-1 is assigned pseudogene status. There are 15 residues in the CDR3. CDR3 protein: CASTLGQGENTEAFF. CDR3 in DNA: TGTGCCAGCACTTTAGGACAGGGGGAGAACACTGAAGCTTTCTTT.

The genes are TRBV6-5 and TRBJ2-2, with 10 bases aligning to TRBD2. This CDR3 region has 15 residues. Per the germline V gene, CDR1 is MNHEY and CDR2 is SVGAGI. V lost 2 bases to trimming and J lost 6 bases; unmatched junction nucleotides: 3. The CDR3: CASSYRLAGAGELFF. The DNA of the CDR3 is TGTGCCAGCAGTTACCGGCTAGCGGGAGCCGGGGAGCTGTTTTTT.

This rearrangement joins TRBV7-9 to TRBJ1-1; TRBD1 aligns across 9 bases. Germline CDR1 reads SEHNR; CDR2 reads FQNEAQ (reference sequence). CDR3 length equals 16 residues. J lost 0 bases, V lost 5 bases, and 7 bases had no gene match. The CDR3 protein is CASSRPGTGMNTEAFF. CDR3 nucleotides: TGTGCCAGCAGCCGTCCCGGGACAGGGATGAACACTGAAGCTTTCTTT.

This chain joins TRBV5-5 and TRBJ1-1; D possibly corresponds to TRBD1 (6 bases). Deletions cut 2 bases from V and 6 bases from J, with 17 bases between. The CDR3 contains 15 residues. Germline V gene lookup returns CDR1 SGHKS and CDR2 YYEKEE (reference sequence). This chain's CDR3 is CASSFPMDSFAEAFF. The CDR3 DNA reads TGTGCCAGCAGCTTCCCAATGGACAGTTTCGCTGAAGCTTTCTTT.

V usage is TRBV5-4 and J usage is TRBJ2-7; 9 bases agree with TRBD2. V was clipped by 0 bases and J by 3 bases; unmatched bases: 10. The CDR3 is 17 residues long. The germline V gene encodes CDR1 SGHNT and CDR2 YYREEE (reference sequence). CDR3 nucleotides: TGTGCCAGCAGCTTGGGTTGGGCTAGCGGGGCATTCTACGAGCAGTACTTC. Translated, it gives CASSLGWASGAFYEQYF. Full variable domain (remainder filled in from reference TRBV5-4 and TRBJ2-7): ETGVTQSPTHLIKTRGQQVTLRCSSQSGHNTVSWYQQALGQGPQFIFQYYREEENGRGNFPPRFSGLQFPNYSSELNVNALELDDSALYLCASSLGWASGAFYEQYFGPGTRLTVT.

The chain couples TRBV9 to TRBJ2-7; the match to TRBD2 covers 11 bases. From germline, CDR1 is SGDLS and CDR2 YYNGEE. CDR3 length equals 15 residues. V shed 3 bases, J shed 6 bases, and the junction held 8 bases outside the gene matches. The DNA of the CDR3 is TGTGCCAGCAGCGCATTAGCGGGGGGGCCCCGCGAGCAGTACTTC. Its protein product is CASSALAGGPREQYF.

J is TRBJ2-1 and V is TRBV7-6; 9 positions match TRBD1. Per the germline V gene, CDR1 is SGHVS and CDR2 is FNYEAQ. The CDR3 totals 17 residues. V dropped 4 bases and J dropped 5; count of bases not matched to a gene: 12. This chain's CDR3 is CASSSSGGTGTNNEQFF. CDR3 nucleotide sequence: TGTGCCAGCAGCTCCTCAGGGGGGACAGGGACCAACAATGAGCAGTTCTTC.

This clone was observed once. This chain connects TRBV5-1 to TRBJ2-3; D not certain. The germline V gene encodes CDR1 SGHRS and CDR2 YFSETQ. The CDR3 has 14 residues. V was trimmed by 0 bases and J by 5 bases, leaving 10 bases between them. CDR3 bases: TGCGCCAGCAGCTTGGGTGACTCAATAGATACGCAGTATTTT. This gives the protein CASSLGDSIDTQYF.

This clone was recorded only once. This chain uses TRBV4-1 with TRBJ2-5; 11 nucleotides match TRBD2. The V gene end was trimmed by 4 bases and the J gene end by 2 bases; junction bases not matched to a gene: 9. This CDR3 has 17 amino acids. From germline, CDR1 is MGHRA and CDR2 YSYEKL. DNA for the CDR3: TGCGCCAGCAGCCCCCTCATGGGACTAGCGGAACAAGAGACCCAGTACTTC. Its protein is CASSPLMGLAEQETQYF.

This clone was counted a few times. The rearrangement links TRBV5-6 to TRBJ2-3; D is unclear. The length of the CDR3 is 13 residues. The V end lost 3 bases, the J end lost 4 bases, and 9 bases lay between the germline ends. Per the germline V gene, CDR1 is SGHDT and CDR2 is YYEEEE. In nucleotides, the CDR3 is TGTGCCAGCAGCTCCCGGAGCGCAGATACGCAGTATTTT. Its translation: CASSSRSADTQYF.

The rearrangement links TRBV2 to TRBJ1-2; a possible D gene is TRBD1 (5 bases). CDR1 is SNHLY and CDR2 is FYNNEI in the germline V gene. Trimming pared 7 bases from V and 1 base from J, leaving 19 bases between. CDR3 length: 16 residues. DNA of the CDR3: TGTGCCAGCATTTACTATCCCGGGGGAGATAACTATGGCTACACCTTC. Its protein is CASIYYPGGDNYGYTF.

The V call is TRBV5-6, the J call TRBJ2-2, with 15 positions matching TRBD2. This CDR3 is built from 17 residues. CDR1 SGHDT and CDR2 YYEEEE come from the germline V gene. Losses at the gene ends were 1 base for V and 9 bases for J; bases not matched to a gene: 7. The CDR3 nucleotides are TGTGCCAGCAGCTTGAACGGACTAGCGGGAGGGCCCTGGGAGCTGTTTTTT. Translating it yields CASSLNGLAGGPWELFF.

This chain links TRBV21-1 with TRBJ2-1; the DNA was not used to check the table's D call, TRBD2. TRBV21-1 is annotated as a pseudogene. There are 17 residues in the CDR3. The CDR3 is CASTPAGTGCSYNEQFF. The CDR3 coding sequence is TGTGCCAGCACCCCAGCGGGGACCGGTTGCTCCTACAATGAGCAGTTCTTC.

This chain links TRBV28 with TRBJ2-4, with 7 bases matching TRBD1. This CDR3 has 15 amino acids. Germline V gene lookup returns CDR1 MDHEN and CDR2 SYDVKM. Trimming cost V 6 bases and J 1 base; bases outside gene matches: 6. CDR3 sequence: CASRMTGTAKNIQYF. Here the CDR3 DNA reads TGTGCCAGCAGGATGACAGGGACGGCCAAAAACATTCAGTACTTC.

CDR3 DNA sequence: TGTGCCAGCAGTTTTGGCAACAGGGCCTACGAGCAGTACTTC. Its translation: CASSFGNRAYEQYF. The chain couples TRBV28 to TRBJ2-7; D may be TRBD1 (6 bases). The germline CDR1 and CDR2 sequences are MDHEN and SYDVKM. The CDR3 contains 14 residues. V was trimmed by 3 bases and J by 2 bases, leaving 11 bases between them.

The V gene is TRBV9, the J gene TRBJ1-3, with TRBD1 matching over 9 bases. CDR3 size: 15 residues. Trimming removed 4 bases from V and 7 bases from J; junction bases left unmatched: 9. CDR1 and CDR2 from the germline V gene are SGDLS and YYNGEE. CDR3 residues: CASSYGQGRTNTIYF. The CDR3 DNA reads TGTGCCAGCAGCTACGGACAGGGGAGGACCAACACCATATATTTT.

The chain combines TRBV5-1 with TRBJ2-7; D unclear. Germline lookup yields CDR1 SGHRS and CDR2 YFSETQ. The V end was cut by 5 bases, the J end by 2 bases, with 14 bases between. CDR3 length equals 14 residues. The CDR3 DNA reads TGCGCCAGCAGTTCAGGTTCTAAAACCTACGAGCAGTACTTC. Translated: CASSSGSKTYEQYF.

The gene calls are TRBV6-5 and TRBJ2-1; weak D call: TRBD2 (7 bases). V shed 6 bases and J shed 7 bases, with 10 bases lying between them. The CDR3 extends over 12 amino acids. From germline, CDR1 is MNHEY and CDR2 SVGAGI. In nucleotides, the CDR3 is TGTGCCAGCAGAGAGGGGGGGAATGAGCAGTTCTTC. Protein: CASREGGNEQFF.

The chain joins TRBV30 to TRBJ2-1, with 7 bases matching TRBD2. CDR1 is GTSNPN, CDR2 SVGIG, per germline (reference sequence). The V gene end was trimmed by 3 bases and the J gene end by 7 bases; junction bases not matched to a gene: 3. This CDR3 has 12 amino acids. CDR3 in DNA: TGTGCCTGGAGCCCACTAGCGAATGAGCAGTTCTTC. It codes for CAWSPLANEQFF. Looking up the rest from reference TRBV30 and TRBJ2-1 gives the full variable domain: SQTIHQWPATLVQPVGSPLSLECTVEGTSNPNLYWYRQAAGRGLQLLFYSVGIGQISSEVPQNLSASRPQDRQFILSSKKLLLSDSGFYLCAWSPLANEQFFGPGTRLTVL.

The rearrangement uses TRBV6-1 and TRBJ1-4; 8 bases are a match to TRBD1. The V gene end was trimmed by 6 bases and the J gene end by 8 bases; junction bases not matched to a gene: 11. This CDR3 is built from 15 residues. The germline gives CDR1 MNHNS, CDR2 SASEGT. CDR3 bases: TGTGCCAGCAGCCTGGACAGGGCAGGGTGGGAAAAACTGTTTTTT. This sequence encodes CASSLDRAGWEKLFF.